One sample yielded the 7 T cell receptor beta chains listed below, sequenced in a study of T cells in Graves' hyperthyroidism and ophthalmopathy. Amplification targeted TCR beta CDR3 regions from RNA transcripts. TCR CDR3 regions were first amplified by RT-PCR with HTBI primers. TCRdb re-called the multiplex PCR reads through MiXCR, storing one row per CDR3 protein. Altogether approximately 590,000 distinct CDR3 sequences are present, about a sixth being singletons, with the ten largest covering under 7.5%. The sample taken for sequencing was blood. These receptors were collected from a woman in her twenties or thirties with Graves' hyperthyroidism.

This clonotype was counted ten times or more. The CDR3 bases are TGTGCCAGCTCACCACGGGCAGAGCCGAACACCGGGGAGCTGTTTTTT. It translates to CASSPRAEPNTGELFF. J is TRBJ2-2 and V is TRBV18; D call uncertain. From germline, CDR1 is KGHSH and CDR2 LQKENI. The CDR3 spans 16 residues. V lost 1 base and J 0 bases, leaving 9 bases between the germline ends.

This clonotype has only a few counts. V is TRBV19 and J is TRBJ2-7; TRBD1 matches 7 bases. Trimming cost V 5 bases and J 4 bases; bases outside gene matches: 5. CDR3 length: 13 residues. Looked up from germline, CDR1 is LNHDA and CDR2 is SQIVND (reference sequence). CDR3 in amino acids: CASSVYRGYEQYF. The CDR3 DNA reads TGTGCCAGTAGTGTTTACAGGGGTTACGAGCAGTACTTC.

There are many counts of this clonotype. J is TRBJ2-1 and V is TRBV20-1; D not resolved. The germline V gene has CDR1 DFQATT and CDR2 SNEGSKA (reference sequence). With 4 bases removed from V and 6 bases from J, the gap between germline ends came to 13 bases. CDR3 length: 13 amino acids. The CDR3 region is CSAIRLNTNEQFF. CDR3 bases: TGCAGTGCTATAAGACTCAACACCAATGAGCAGTTCTTC.

The gene calls are TRBV5-6 and TRBJ2-1; 9 nucleotides align to TRBD2. CDR1 and CDR2 from the germline V gene are SGHDT and YYEEEE. V was clipped by 0 bases and J by 2 bases; unmatched bases: 3. The CDR3 is made up of 16 amino acids. Written as DNA, the CDR3 is TGTGCCAGCAGCTTGGAGGCTAGCGGGGCCTACAATGAGCAGTTCTTC. Translating gives CASSLEASGAYNEQFF.

Many counts were recorded for this clonotype. The chain employs TRBV30 and TRBJ1-5; the D is unclear. The CDR3 extends over 14 amino acids. Trimming shortened V by 0 bases and J by 6 bases, and 12 bases separated the two germline ends. The V gene's germline CDR1 is GTSNPN and CDR2 SVGIG (reference sequence). CDR3 loop: CAWSVSGIRQPQHF. CDR3 nucleotide sequence: TGTGCCTGGAGTGTTTCGGGCATCCGTCAGCCCCAGCATTTT.

The sample holds many counts of this clonotype. V is TRBV2 and J is TRBJ2-7, with D possibly being TRBD1 (7 bases). Trimming removed 2 bases from V and 3 bases from J, with 11 bases in between. CDR1 SNHLY and CDR2 FYNNEI come from the germline V gene. The CDR3 is 14 amino acids. CDR3 protein: CASSERGTDYEQYF. DNA of the CDR3: TGTGCCAGCAGTGAACGCGGGACAGACTACGAGCAGTACTTC. Looking up the rest from reference TRBV2 and TRBJ2-7 gives the full variable domain: EPEVTQTPSHQVTQMGQEVILRCVPISNHLYFYWYRQILGQKVEFLVSFYNNEISEKSEIFDDQFSVERPDGSNFTLKIRSTKLEDSAMYFCASSERGTDYEQYFGPGTRLTVT.

The sample holds many counts of this clonotype. This rearrangement joins TRBV28 to TRBJ2-7; no clear D gene. The length of the CDR3 is 14 residues. Germline V gene sequence: CDR1 MDHEN, CDR2 SYDVKM. Trimming removed 7 bases at V and 0 bases at J, with 13 bases between. CDR3 sequence: CASMATKNSYEQYF. CDR3 nucleotide sequence: TGTGCCAGCATGGCCACCAAGAACTCCTACGAGCAGTACTTC.